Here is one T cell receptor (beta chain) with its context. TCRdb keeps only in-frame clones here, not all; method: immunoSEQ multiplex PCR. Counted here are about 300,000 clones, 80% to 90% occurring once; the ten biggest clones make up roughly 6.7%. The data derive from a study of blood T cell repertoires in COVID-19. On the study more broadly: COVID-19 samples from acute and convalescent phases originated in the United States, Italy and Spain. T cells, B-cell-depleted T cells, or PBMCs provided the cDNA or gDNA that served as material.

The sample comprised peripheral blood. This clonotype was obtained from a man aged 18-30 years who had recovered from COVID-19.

CDR3 residues: CASSLGLAGDTDTQYF. CDR3 nucleotides: TGTGCCAGCAGCTTAGGACTAGCGGGGGACACAGATACGCAGTATTTT. The chain links TRBV11-3 to TRBJ2-3, with 12 nucleotides matching TRBD2. CDR1 SGHNT and CDR2 YENEEA come from the germline V gene. Unmatched junction bases numbered 1, after V lost 1 base and J lost 2 bases. The CDR3 is 16 amino acids.